The sequence of this TCR beta chain was determined in a study of OX40 agonist ivuxolimab in advanced cancers. Study overall: Ivuxolimab doses were 0.01, 0.1, 0.3, 1.5, 3 or 10 mg/kg every 2 weeks. Patients achieving partial responses numbered three: one hepatocellular carcinoma case and two cutaneous melanoma cases. Study-wide results and limits: Patients who responded partially at 0.1-3.0 mg/kg showed clonal expansion ranking among the lowest.

Method: immunoSEQ multiplex PCR; TCRdb's copy keeps in-frame clones and lacks some. Among more than 50,000 clones listed, approximately 90% were seen once. Points on this clone: The antigen is undetermined.

CDR1 and CDR2 (germline): MNHEY, SMNVEV (reference sequence). This CDR3 is 12 amino acids long. V dropped 6 bases and J dropped 6 bases, with 12 bases sitting between them. This chain joins TRBV27 and TRBJ2-7, with D possibly being TRBD1 or TRBD2 (6 bases each). This TCR came from an adult with an advanced solid tumor such as melanoma, head and neck, liver or kidney cancer. The starting material was CD4+ or CD8+ T cells sorted from blood, obtained in a trial of the OX40 agonist ivuxolimab. The CDR3 nucleotides read TGTGCCAGCAGACTACAGGGAGGCGAGCAGTACTTC. Its translation: CASRLQGGEQYF.